Listed here are 29 T cell receptor beta chains from one sample, sequenced in a study of metastatic and nonmetastatic thyroid tumors. TCRdb reanalyzed the PCR reads via MiXCR. This sample has over 10,000 clones, with roughly 28% found just once. No patient received treatment before thyroid surgery. Sequenced: tumor tissue. Source of these receptors: a female donor with papillary thyroid cancer or a benign thyroid nodule (not recorded which). Some clones in this sample may be carry-over from other donors' samples.

This clone rates as medium-sized. The CDR3 spells CSALSRQDNQPQHF. CDR3 nucleotides: TGCAGTGCGCTTTCGAGGCAGGACAATCAGCCCCAGCATTTT. This rearrangement joins TRBV20-1 to TRBJ1-5; D is uncertain. The germline V and J ends were trimmed by 6 bases and 3 bases, with 15 bases remaining between them. Germline V gives CDR1 DFQATT, CDR2 SNEGSKA (reference sequence). There are 14 residues in the CDR3.

This clone is medium-sized. The J gene is TRBJ2-5, the V gene TRBV6-1, with 8 bases aligning to TRBD1. In germline, CDR1 is MNHNS, CDR2 SASEGT. Unmatched junction bases numbered 11, after V lost 4 bases and J lost 7 bases. This CDR3 has 15 amino acids. The CDR3 nucleotides read TGTGCCAGCAGTGTACCTACAGGACAGGGAGGGACCCAGTACTTC. It encodes CASSVPTGQGGTQYF.

Only a few counts were recorded for this clone. The rearrangement links TRBV30 to TRBJ1-3; weak D call: TRBD1 (6 bases). V lost 3 bases and J 4 bases, leaving 16 bases between the germline ends. Germline V gene sequence: CDR1 GTSNPN, CDR2 SVGIG (reference sequence). CDR3 length equals 15 residues. The CDR3 protein is CAWRATGNIGNTIYF. In DNA form, the CDR3 reads TGTGCCTGGAGGGCCACAGGGAATATAGGAAACACCATATATTTT.

This clone came up once. At one end the junction does not follow the germline gene, possibly because of a read error. This chain uses TRBV4-1 with TRBJ1-2, with D unclear. Germline-derived CDR1 and CDR2 are MGHRA and YSYEKL. This CDR3 region has 14 residues. CDR3 nucleotides: TGCGCCAGCAGCCAAGCGGGGAGCGGCAGGCCGCAGAGCTTC. Translating it yields CASSQAGSGRPQSF.

This clone was seen more than once but under ten times. It may be a read error: a sequence one base away is much more abundant. The chain has TRBV5-5 and TRBJ1-5, with D possibly being TRBD1 (5 bases). The length of the CDR3 is 14 residues. In germline, CDR1 is SGHKS, CDR2 YYEKEE (reference sequence). CDR3: CSSSLGGSNQPQHF. In nucleotides, the CDR3 is TGTTCCAGCAGCTTGGGGGGTAGCAATCAGCCCCAGCATTTT.

In this sample, this clone turned up a few times. This may stem from a read error, because a much larger clone lies one nucleotide away. The chain employs TRBV15 and TRBJ2-7; D may be TRBD1 (6 bases). This CDR3 is built from 14 residues. V was cut by 4 bases and J by 6 bases, with 16 bases left in between. The germline CDR1 and CDR2 sequences are LNHNV and YYDKDF (reference sequence). The CDR3 nucleotides are TGTGCCACCAGCATGGGGACACCAATCTCCGAGCAGTACTTC. Protein: CATSMGTPISEQYF.

This clone was seen at least ten times. The chain carries TRBV20-1 and TRBJ2-3; the D gene is possibly TRBD2 (6 bases). Germline V gene sequence: CDR1 DFQATT, CDR2 SNEGSKA (reference sequence). This CDR3 region has 13 residues. Trimming took 5 bases from V and 4 from J, leaving 13 bases between them. The CDR3 loop reads CSARLGTPDTQYF. CDR3 nucleotide sequence: TGCAGTGCTCGGCTCGGGACTCCAGATACGCAGTATTTT.

This clone was seen ten or more times. This chain links TRBV2 with TRBJ2-4; the D call may be TRBD1 or TRBD2 (5 bases each). Trimming took 0 bases from V and 7 from J, leaving 10 bases between them. The CDR3 consists of 14 residues. Looked up from germline, CDR1 is SNHLY and CDR2 is FYNNEI. The CDR3: CASSEALGVNIQYF. The CDR3 nucleotides read TGTGCCAGCAGTGAAGCTTTGGGGGTGAACATTCAGTACTTC.

This chain connects TRBV5-1 to TRBJ2-2, with 7 bases fitting TRBD2. Germline CDR1 and CDR2: SGHRS and YFSETQ. The CDR3 totals 16 residues. V dropped 4 bases and J dropped 2; count of bases not matched to a gene: 8. The DNA for the CDR3 is TGCGCCAGCAGCCTGTCAGCGGGACCCAACACCGGGGAGCTGTTTTTT. Its translation is CASSLSAGPNTGELFF.

This clone showed up just a few times. V usage is TRBV4-2 and J usage is TRBJ2-6; TRBD2 matches 7 bases. V lost 4 bases and J lost 0; bases outside the gene matches: 3. CDR3 length: 16 residues. The V gene's germline CDR1 is LGHNA and CDR2 YNFKEQ. CDR3 sequence (DNA): TGTGCCAGCAGCCCGACTAGCAGCTCTGGGGCCAACGTCCTGACTTTC. This codes for CASSPTSSSGANVLTF.

This clone was observed a few times. V gene TRBV2 combines with J gene TRBJ2-1; unclear D gene. CDR1 and CDR2 (germline): SNHLY, FYNNEI. V was trimmed by 2 bases and J by 9 bases, leaving 5 bases between them. The CDR3 has 11 residues. CDR3 sequence (DNA): TGTGCCAGCAGTGAACTTCGTGAGCAGTTCTTC. This gives the protein CASSELREQFF. Full variable domain (remainder filled in from reference TRBV2 and TRBJ2-1): EPEVTQTPSHQVTQMGQEVILRCVPISNHLYFYWYRQILGQKVEFLVSFYNNEISEKSEIFDDQFSVERPDGSNFTLKIRSTKLEDSAMYFCASSELREQFFGPGTRLTVL.

This clone was counted many times. Other nucleotide sequences from this sample produce the same CDR3. The rearrangement uses TRBV7-2 and TRBJ2-7; the D gene is possibly TRBD2 (5 bases). CDR3 size: 16 residues. V shed 0 bases and J shed 4 bases, with 16 bases lying between them. The germline CDR1 and CDR2 sequences are SGHTA and FQGNSA. The CDR3 nucleotides are TGTGCCAGCAGCTTAGCTAGAGGGATGACGCAGTACGAGCAGTACTTC. Residues: CASSLARGMTQYEQYF.

This clone was seen a few times. The chain uses TRBV2 and TRBJ1-1, with D unresolved. The CDR3 contains 15 residues. Per the germline V gene, CDR1 is SNHLY and CDR2 is FYNNEI. V lost 0 bases to trimming and J lost 1 base, with 9 bases between them. CDR3 region: CASSEALPGNTEAFF. DNA for the CDR3: TGTGCCAGCAGTGAAGCGCTTCCAGGGAACACTGAAGCTTTCTTT.

V is TRBV7-8 and J is TRBJ1-1, with D maybe TRBD1 (5 bases). V was cut by 3 bases and J by 1 base, with 12 bases left in between. Germline V gives CDR1 SGHVS, CDR2 FQNEAQ. This CDR3 is 15 amino acids long. This CDR3 reads CASSFGLGPNTEAFF. CDR3 DNA: TGTGCCAGCAGCTTCGGCTTGGGGCCGAACACTGAAGCTTTCTTT.

This clone was counted ten times or more. The J gene is TRBJ1-6, the V gene TRBV18, with a tentative D call TRBD1 (6 bases). The germline V and J ends were trimmed by 9 bases and 2 bases, with 17 bases remaining between them. The CDR3 is 16 amino acids. Per germline, CDR1 KGHSH and CDR2 LQKENI. This CDR3 is CASPEWGDTYNSPLHF. In nucleotides, the CDR3 is TGTGCCAGTCCTGAGTGGGGGGACACCTATAATTCACCCCTCCACTTT.

This clone is judged medium-sized. The chain is built from TRBV28 and TRBJ1-6, with a tentative D call TRBD1 (5 bases). V lost 2 bases and J lost 4, with 15 bases in between. Per the germline V gene, CDR1 is MDHEN and CDR2 is SYDVKM. The CDR3 has 17 residues. The CDR3 sequence: CASSLPTDRTYNSPLHF. The CDR3 DNA reads TGTGCCAGCAGTTTACCAACAGATCGGACATATAATTCACCCCTCCACTTT.

This clone came up a few times. This rearrangement joins TRBV9 to TRBJ1-2; D is possibly TRBD1 (6 bases). There are 12 residues in the CDR3. The V and J ends lost 4 bases and 7 bases respectively, with 11 bases between them. Germline-derived CDR1 and CDR2 are SGDLS and YYNGEE. CDR3 in DNA: TGTGCCAGCAGCAGGGGGGGGACTGGCTACACCTTC. Translation gives CASSRGGTGYTF.

The J gene is TRBJ2-7, the V gene TRBV11-3, with D possibly being TRBD1 or TRBD2 (5 bases each). The V end lost 3 bases, the J end lost 4 bases, and 13 bases lay between the germline ends. The CDR3 is 14 residues long. The V gene's germline CDR1 is SGHNT and CDR2 YENEEA. CDR3 sequence (DNA): TGTGCCAGCAGCTTGCTGGGGCCGGGATACGAGCAGTACTTC. It encodes CASSLLGPGYEQYF.

The V and J genes are TRBV7-8 and TRBJ2-3; 9 bases agree with TRBD1. This CDR3 spans 16 amino acids. Germline V gene sequence: CDR1 SGHVS, CDR2 FQNEAQ. V lost 1 base to trimming and J lost 8 bases; unmatched junction nucleotides: 10. CDR3 DNA sequence: TGTGCCAGCAGCTTAGTGGGTAGGACAGGGGAAGGTACGCAGTATTTT. Protein sequence: CASSLVGRTGEGTQYF.

A single count supports this clone. J is TRBJ2-7 and V is TRBV4-3; 10 bases align to TRBD1. With V trimmed by 3 bases and J by 2 bases, 7 bases remained unmatched. CDR1 is LGHNA, CDR2 YSLEER, per germline. This CDR3 has 16 residues. Here the CDR3 reads CASSQLTGTGAYEQYF. The CDR3 coding sequence is TGCGCCAGCAGCCAGCTTACCGGGACAGGGGCCTACGAGCAGTACTTC.

This chain joins TRBV3-1 and TRBJ2-7; the D is unclear. The germline V gene encodes CDR1 LGHDT and CDR2 YNNKEL (reference sequence). The CDR3 is made up of 14 amino acids. Trimming pared 0 bases from V and 3 bases from J, leaving 9 bases between. CDR3 in DNA: TGTGCCAGCAGCCAAGATCCGACACACTACGAGCAGTACTTC. Encoded protein: CASSQDPTHYEQYF.

This clone was observed a few times. Other DNA sequences in this specimen translate into the identical CDR3. The gene calls are TRBV28 and TRBJ2-3, with D maybe TRBD1 (8 bases). The V gene lost 5 bases and the J gene lost 6 bases, with 24 bases spanning the gap. The CDR3 runs 17 residues. The germline gives CDR1 MDHEN, CDR2 SYDVKM. The CDR3 DNA follows: TGTGCCAGCAGTCTCGCCACATACAGGGGGGGAACGGATACGCAGTATTTT. It yields the protein CASSLATYRGGTDTQYF.

This clone showed up many times. This rearrangement joins TRBV20-1 to TRBJ2-1, with TRBD2 matching over 7 bases. The CDR3 has 16 residues. The V and J ends lost 6 bases and 4 bases, in that order; junction bases with no gene match: 15. Germline values: CDR1 DFQATT, CDR2 SNEGSKA (reference sequence). CDR3 in amino acids: CSAPPAREAFYNEQFF. In nucleotides, the CDR3 is TGCAGTGCCCCCCCTGCCCGGGAGGCCTTTTACAATGAGCAGTTCTTC.

This clone showed up just a few times. V gene TRBV27 combines with J gene TRBJ2-3; D uncertain. The CDR3 spans 14 residues. Germline values: CDR1 MNHEY, CDR2 SMNVEV (reference sequence). Trimming left V 7 bases short and J 8 bases short, with 19 bases between. CDR3 DNA: TGTGCCAGCATTTTCTCTGGCGGTATTGGTACGCAGTATTTT. Its translation is CASIFSGGIGTQYF.

This clone showed up just a few times. The chain recombines TRBV6-1 with TRBJ2-1; D could derive from TRBD1 or TRBD2 (5 bases each). Germline V gene lookup returns CDR1 MNHNS and CDR2 SASEGT. Trimming left V 3 bases short and J 5 bases short, with 11 bases between. The CDR3 contains 14 residues. The CDR3, as DNA: TGTGCCAGCAGTGATCTTGGGGGAGACAATGAGCAGTTCTTC. Translating gives CASSDLGGDNEQFF.

This clone turned up a few times. This may come from a read error, since a much larger clone is one base off. The J gene is TRBJ2-1, the V gene TRBV5-6; TRBD2 aligns across 8 bases. Germline assignment: CDR1 SGHDT and CDR2 YYEEEE. This CDR3 is built from 14 residues. The CDR3 region has the DNA TGTCCCAGCAGTGCGGGGGGTCACTACAATGAGCAGTTCTTC. Translation gives CPSSAGGHYNEQFF.

This clone was detected many times. The rearrangement uses TRBV9 and TRBJ2-1, with 8 bases matching TRBD2. CDR1 and CDR2 from the germline V gene are SGDLS and YYNGEE. V dropped 1 base and J dropped 9; count of bases not matched to a gene: 9. CDR3 length equals 15 residues. The CDR3 is CASSVNSGIVSEQFF. The CDR3 region has the DNA TGTGCCAGCAGCGTAAATAGCGGGATTGTAAGTGAGCAGTTCTTC.

In its sample, this clone was seen many times. CDR3 sequence (DNA): TGTGCCAGCCGTAAAGCCCAGGGGGCAAGGAACATTCAGTACTTC. This codes for CASRKAQGARNIQYF. The rearrangement uses TRBV28 and TRBJ2-4, with 8 bases fitting TRBD1. The CDR3 length is 15 residues. CDR1 and CDR2 (germline): MDHEN, SYDVKM. J was trimmed by 7 bases and V by 8 bases; bases with no gene match: 13.

In its sample, this clone was seen a few times. The CDR3 DNA follows: TGTGCCAGTCGGTCGGGCGGAACTAATGAAAAACTGTTTTTT. Its translation: CASRSGGTNEKLFF. V is TRBV6-1 and J is TRBJ1-4; D is unclear. From germline, CDR1 is MNHNS and CDR2 SASEGT. This CDR3 is built from 14 residues. V was pared by 9 bases and J by 1 base, with 12 bases between.